The T cell receptor beta chain under discussion was sequenced for a study of blood T cell repertoires in COVID-19 (dated by TCRdb to the early 2020s). With respect to the entire study: Collaborator samples came from the United States, Italy and Spain and covered acute and convalescent phases of COVID-19. The material from the prospective study consisted of cDNA or gDNA derived from T cells, B-cell-depleted T cells, or PBMCs. Deeply sampled blood TCRbeta repertoires from subjects exposed to, actively infected with, or recovered from COVID-19 were included in the dataset. The repertoires were made available in a free public database intended to serve as a resource for research on the immune response to SARS-CoV-2. The samples were drawn from the first 160 participants of the ongoing ImmuneRACE study and from 1,254 subjects provided by 6 global collaborators. A de-identified subject ID, COVID-19 status, age in years and sex were almost always included in the sample metadata. Where available, HLA class I and class II types were taken from metadata supplied by the sample provider and were not determined by assay-based typing. Summary of the overall study and its limitations: Clinical and demographic metadata were provided uncurated, with the amount varying by source and participant.

The V end loses 4 bases and the J end loses 7 bases, and a stretch of 18 bases separates them. CDR1 and CDR2, per the germline V gene, are SGDLS and YYNGEE. The CDR3, cysteine through phenylalanine, is 15 amino acids long. CDR3 DNA is the only sequence kept; it has 45 bases, read in frame from the first base. Each collaborating institution followed its own protocols to collect whole blood in K2EDTA tubes. For TCRbeta analysis, collaborator samples were shipped as frozen whole blood, as isolated PBMCs, or as DNA extracted from either sample type. Note on this clone: No antigen is known for it. No much larger clone exists at a distance of one base, and base qualities are not known.

TCRbeta CDR3 regions were amplified from genomic DNA using the immunoSEQ Assay, a bias-controlled multiplex PCR. Per the authors' processing: Nucleated cell counts per sample were estimated from amplification of reference gene primers within the assay. To quantify the absolute abundance of each unique TCRbeta CDR3 rearrangement, sequence reads were collapsed and filtered. Productive Simpson clonality was computed per sample as the square root of Simpson's diversity index over productive rearrangements. TCRdb obtained this table from immuneACCESS and retained in-frame rearrangements with V and J assigned. These tables miss some clones; where compared with another copy, unresolved V genes account for less than half of the shortfall, and the remainder is unexplained. The V and J calls and clone size were taken over from that table, and D and trimming were inferred from the DNA. This sample holds 53,000 or so clones; roughly 85% were observed only once. The leading ten clones occupy around 2.7% of the sample.

What was sequenced was peripheral blood. The rearrangement combines TRBV9 with TRBJ2-1; TRBD2 is possibly the D segment (6 matching bases). The clonotype was recovered from a man aged 80 or over with acute or convalescent COVID-19. The CDR3 in this case is CASSPRTKRGNEQFF. The nucleotide sequence reads TGTGCCAGCAGCCCCCGGACCAAACGGGGGAATGAGCAGTTCTTC.